Listed below are T cell receptor beta chains from one sample, sequenced in a study of a mutant IDH1 vaccine in newly diagnosed glioma. Antigens for these TCRs are unknown. Assay used: immunoSEQ multiplex PCR; TCRdb lists only in-frame clones, some missing. The sample lists tens of thousands of clones; 74% were seen once. The source material was PBMCs, sampled from a glioma patient whose treatment included an IDH1 peptide vaccine. These receptors were obtained from a man in his forties or fifties with glioma. CDR3s include the opening cysteine and the closing phenylalanine or tryptophan. The D gene is left open where the match is weak. Part of the rows lack a size; the others show once, few, many or a class for expanded clones.

clone size,D gene,CDR3 length,J gene,V gene,CDR3 protein,CDR3 DNA
NA,TRBD1,13,TRBJ2-3,TRBV6-1,CAVTGASTDTQYF,TGTGCCGTGACAGGGGCGTCCACAGATACGCAGTATTTT
NA,NA,12,TRBJ2-7,TRBV5-6,CASSLGRNEQYF,TGTGCCAGCAGCTTGGGGAGAAACGAGCAGTACTTC
NA,NA,12,TRBJ2-7,TRBV19,CASSPSSYEQYF,TGTGCCAGTAGTCCGAGCTCCTACGAGCAGTACTTC
NA,NA,16,TRBJ1-4,TRBV9,CASSVGRSATNEKLFF,TGTGCCAGCAGCGTAGGTAGATCCGCAACTAATGAAAAACTGTTTTTT
few,TRBD1,14,TRBJ1-4,TRBV19,CASRFDRDGPRLFF,TGTGCCAGTAGGTTTGACAGGGACGGACCACGACTGTTTTTT
NA,NA,13,TRBJ2-5,TRBV5-4,CASSLDGVETQYF,TGTGCCAGCAGCTTGGACGGGGTGGAGACCCAGTACTTC
few,NA,16,TRBJ1-5,TRBV6-1,CASSEGLPGPGQPQHF,TGTGCCAGCAGTGAAGGGCTCCCAGGGCCTGGACAGCCCCAGCATTTT
few,TRBD1,16,TRBJ1-1,TRBV7-2,CASRQHRGRMNTEAFF,TGTGCCAGCAGGCAACACAGGGGACGCATGAACACTGAAGCTTTCTTT
NA,NA,15,TRBJ1-5,TRBV10-3,CAISEAGLSNQPQHF,TGTGCCATCAGTGAGGCCGGACTGAGCAATCAGCCCCAGCATTTT
NA,TRBD1,16,TRBJ2-7,TRBV5-6,CASSFFAGTGVYEQYF,TGTGCCAGCAGCTTCTTCGCTGGGACAGGGGTCTACGAGCAGTACTTC
once,NA,15,TRBJ1-3,TRBV9,CASSPNPDSGNTIYF,TGTGCCAGCAGTCCCAATCCGGACTCTGGAAACACCATATATTTT
NA,NA,16,TRBJ2-7,TRBV27,CASSFTGSRVPNEQYF,TGTGCCAGCAGTTTTACCGGTAGCAGGGTCCCCAACGAGCAGTACTTC
NA,NA,11,TRBJ2-2,TRBV20-1,CSARGTGELFF,TGCAGTGCCCGGGGGACCGGGGAGCTGTTTTTT
few,NA,16,TRBJ1-2,TRBV30,CAWSVREPPTGYGYTF,TGTGCCTGGAGTGTGAGGGAGCCGCCTACGGGATATGGCTACACCTTC
NA,TRBD1,14,TRBJ1-1,TRBV6-1,CASSADRADTEAFF,TGTGCCAGCAGTGCGGACAGGGCTGACACTGAAGCTTTCTTT
NA,NA,13,TRBJ1-2,TRBV9,CASSLDSNYGYTF,TGTGCCAGCAGCCTGGACAGTAACTATGGCTACACCTTC
few,NA,12,TRBJ2-3,TRBV15,CATSRDTDTQYF,TGTGCCACCAGCAGAGACACAGATACGCAGTATTTT
NA,TRBD2,12,TRBJ2-5,TRBV7-9,CASIRGEETQYF,TGTGCCAGCATCCGGGGGGAAGAGACCCAGTACTTC
NA,TRBD1,16,TRBJ2-7,TRBV6-1,CASSERDRGGSYEQYF,TGTGCCAGCAGTGAAAGGGACAGGGGAGGATCCTACGAGCAGTACTTC
NA,TRBD2,17,TRBJ2-3,TRBV10-3,CAISGVAGGSSTDTQYF,TGTGCCATCAGTGGGGTAGCGGGGGGGTCTAGCACAGATACGCAGTATTTT
once,TRBD1,17,TRBJ2-1,TRBV9,CASSVGPGGAEYDEQFF,TGTGCCAGCAGCGTAGGGCCAGGGGGCGCGGAATATGATGAGCAGTTCTTC
NA,NA,16,TRBJ1-4,TRBV13,CASSLGSGRVNEKLFF,TGTGCCAGCAGCTTAGGGTCGGGCAGGGTGAATGAAAAACTGTTTTTT